This TCR beta chain was recorded in a study of tumor-infiltrating lymphocytes in primary liver carcinoma. Unsorted whole blood supplied the RNA, and germline DNA was extracted too. Germline-derived CDR1 and CDR2 are SGHAT and FQNNGV. The CDR3 totals 12 residues. Turning to this clonotype: One junction end disagrees with the germline gene, perhaps due to a read error.

From approximately 450 ng total RNA, TCR beta cDNA was generated with a primer in the constant region. Nested multiplex PCR, run for three rounds with slightly modified ARM-PCR, yielded TCR beta libraries. TRBV1-TRBV30 forward and Cbeta reverse primers drove the first two roughly 10-cycle rounds. TCRdb re-called the multiplex PCR reads through MiXCR, storing one row per CDR3 protein. The data contain some 180,000 distinct CDR3 sequences, 50% to 75% of them singletons. The V and J genes are TRBV11-2 and TRBJ2-7; D gene uncertain. The TCR sequence derives from a man aged 35 to 55 with primary liver carcinoma and hepatitis B virus infection. Sequencing was performed on peripheral blood. DNA for the CDR3: TGTGCCACCAGCTCAAGTGCCTACGAGCAATACTTC. Its protein product is CATSSSAYEQYF.